The 7 T cell receptor beta chains below come from one sample, sequenced in a study of blood T cells in healthy people across ages. Using a J-beta primer mix together with a sample-barcoded 5' primer, a second PCR was run for roughly 7 to 11 cycles. TCRdb called the 5' RACE reads again in MiXCR, with one record for every CDR3 protein. Altogether 1.8 million or so distinct CDR3 sequences are present, roughly 43% being singletons, with the ten largest covering about 21%. The sequenced sample was blood. The source of these receptors is a human donor in good health.

Note on this clonotype: The junction differs from germline at one of its ends, possibly a read error. This chain joins TRBV18 and TRBJ2-3; D is undetermined. The CDR3 has 14 residues. In germline, CDR1 is KGHSH, CDR2 LQKENI. DNA of the CDR3: TGTGCCAGCTCATATCAACCACACACAGATACGCGGTATTTT. It encodes CASSYQPHTDTRYF.

This sequence joins TRBV7-2 and TRBJ1-4; 8 bases agree with TRBD1. The junction had 5 bases not matched to a gene; V was cut back by 5 bases and J by 6 bases. The length of the CDR3 is 14 residues. Germline CDR1 SGHTA, CDR2 FQGNSA. CDR3 coding DNA: TGTGCCAGCAGCACAGACAGGGGCGATGAAAAACTGTTTTTT. This translates into CASSTDRGDEKLFF.

This chain uses TRBV4-3 with TRBJ1-4; no clear D gene. Trimming took off 1 base at V and 8 bases at J, with 11 bases between the two ends. There are 14 residues in the CDR3. CDR1 and CDR2 (germline): LGHNA, YSLEER. The CDR3 region is CASSQVGGGEKLFF. CDR3 nucleotides: TGCGCCAGCAGCCAAGTAGGAGGCGGGGAAAAACTGTTTTTT.

This chain links TRBV7-2 with TRBJ1-2; the D gene is possibly TRBD1 (5 bases). The V end lost 2 bases, the J end lost 4 bases, and 14 bases lay between the germline ends. The length of the CDR3 is 15 residues. The V gene's germline CDR1 is SGHTA and CDR2 FQGNSA. The CDR3 DNA sequence: TGTGCCAGCAGCTTAAGCCTTGACAGCCTCTATGGCTACACCTTC. Its translation is CASSLSLDSLYGYTF.

The V gene is TRBV25-1, the J gene TRBJ2-3; tentative D call: TRBD1 (6 bases). CDR1 MGHDK and CDR2 SYGVNS come from the germline V gene. Trimming removed 3 bases at V and 3 bases at J, with 13 bases between. CDR3 length: 15 residues. In DNA form, the CDR3 reads TGTGCCAGCAGTGAGTACAGGGCCAAAACAGATACGCAGTATTTT. The encoded protein is CASSEYRAKTDTQYF.

This clonotype was seen only a few times. The chain has TRBV7-9 and TRBJ1-2; D is unresolved. Trimming stripped 7 bases from V and 1 base from J, with 13 bases between. The CDR3 spans 14 residues. Germline CDR1 and CDR2: SEHNR and FQNEAQ (reference sequence). CDR3 residues: CASTQGEFNYGYTF. CDR3 bases: TGTGCCAGCACCCAAGGAGAGTTTAACTATGGCTACACCTTC.

Written as DNA, the CDR3 is TGCAGCGTTGATGTGGGAGGAGACTCCCCCTATGGCTACACCTTC. Protein product: CSVDVGGDSPYGYTF. This chain connects TRBV29-1 to TRBJ1-2; D ambiguous. The germline CDR1 and CDR2 sequences are SQVTM and ANQGSEA. The ends were cut back, 3 bases at V and 4 bases at J, with 18 bases in the middle. This CDR3 spans 15 amino acids.